A single sample gave rise to the 22 T cell receptor beta chains below, sequenced in a study of cytomegalovirus exposure and HLA in healthy donors. The PCR ran on 60 Vbeta and 13 Jbeta primers. Produced via immunoSEQ multiplex PCR; TCRdb's table is partial and in-frame only. The table shows 90,000 or so clones, with around 80% occurring only once. The sample consisted of PBMCs. Receptors originate from a male donor in good health and CMV-seropositive.

The genes are TRBV5-4 and TRBJ2-3; 10 bases agree with TRBD2. CDR3 length equals 15 residues. With V trimmed by 0 bases and J by 6 bases, 4 bases remained unmatched. CDR1 is SGHNT, CDR2 YYREEE, per germline (reference sequence). The CDR3 nucleotides read TGTGCCAGCAGCTTGGCGGGACTAGCGCCGGATACGCAGTATTTT. Protein product: CASSLAGLAPDTQYF. The full variable domain, with the rest looked up from reference TRBV5-4 and TRBJ2-3, is ETGVTQSPTHLIKTRGQQVTLRCSSQSGHNTVSWYQQALGQGPQFIFQYYREEENGRGNFPPRFSGLQFPNYSSELNVNALELDDSALYLCASSLAGLAPDTQYFGPGTRLTVL.

J is TRBJ2-7 and V is TRBV6-9; D is possibly TRBD2 (6 bases). Germline V gene data show CDR1 as MNHGY and CDR2 as SVAAGI. Between the trimmed V and J ends, which lost 6 bases and 3 bases, there was a span of 18 bases. The CDR3 sequence is 15 residues long. The DNA for the CDR3 is TGTGCCAGCAGATCCGGGCCGGGAGAGAACTACGAGCAGTACTTC. This codes for CASRSGPGENYEQYF.

V usage is TRBV27 and J usage is TRBJ2-7, with TRBD1 matching 8 bases. This CDR3 is built from 14 residues. Germline lookup yields CDR1 MNHEY and CDR2 SMNVEV (reference sequence). V dropped 7 bases and J dropped 2; count of bases not matched to a gene: 7. The CDR3 DNA sequence: TGTGCCAGCATGAAGGCAGGGGGCCCCTACGAGCAGTACTTC. This sequence encodes CASMKAGGPYEQYF.

This chain links TRBV14 with TRBJ2-5, with 9 bases identical to TRBD2. V gave up 5 bases and J gave up 5 bases; unmatched junction bases: 6. The CDR3 totals 14 residues. Germline CDR1 is SGHDN and CDR2 is FVKESK. In nucleotides, the CDR3 is TGTGCCAGCAGCTTGTTAGCGGGAGTGGAGACCCAGTACTTC. As protein: CASSLLAGVETQYF.

The CDR3 sequence: CASSLDRVGETQYF. The CDR3 region has the DNA TGCGCCAGCAGCTTGGACAGGGTTGGTGAGACCCAGTACTTC. The rearrangement joins TRBV5-1 to TRBJ2-5, with D perhaps TRBD1 (6 bases). The CDR3 contains 14 residues. V shed 0 bases and J shed 5 bases, with 11 bases lying between them. Germline V gives CDR1 SGHRS, CDR2 YFSETQ.

In DNA, the CDR3 is TGTGCCAGCTCCTATAGCGGGAGCTCCTACAATGAGCAGTTCTTC. Translated: CASSYSGSSYNEQFF. This rearrangement joins TRBV2 to TRBJ2-1; the match to TRBD2 covers 9 bases. CDR1 and CDR2 (germline): SNHLY, FYNNEI. The CDR3 loop spans 15 amino acids. V lost 8 bases to trimming and J lost 0 bases; unmatched junction nucleotides: 5.

The chain links TRBV4-1 to TRBJ2-7; 9 bases fit TRBD2. This CDR3 is 16 amino acids long. The V and J ends lost 0 bases and 3 bases, in that order; junction bases with no gene match: 6. Germline V gene lookup returns CDR1 MGHRA and CDR2 YSYEKL. The CDR3 DNA reads as TGCGCCAGCAGCCAAGATTCGGATAGCGGGGGCTACGAGCAGTACTTC. Amino acids: CASSQDSDSGGYEQYF.

The V and J genes are TRBV30 and TRBJ1-3; D ambiguous. The CDR3 spans 12 residues. V dropped 2 bases and J dropped 4 bases, with 6 bases sitting between them. Germline V gives CDR1 GTSNPN, CDR2 SVGIG (reference sequence). Here the CDR3 reads CAWSSLGNTIYF. The CDR3 DNA reads TGTGCCTGGAGTTCTTTGGGAAACACCATATATTTT.

The rearrangement uses TRBV29-1 and TRBJ2-1; TRBD1 matches 7 bases. The CDR3 spans 13 residues. The germline CDR1 and CDR2 sequences are SQVTM and ANQGSEA. V gave up 7 bases and J gave up 6 bases; unmatched junction bases: 9. CDR3 protein: CSAVGTAFNEQFF. CDR3 DNA sequence: TGCAGCGCAGTGGGGACAGCCTTCAATGAGCAGTTCTTC.

J is TRBJ2-5 and V is TRBV7-9; 9 bases are a match to TRBD2. The CDR3 extends over 13 amino acids. V was clipped by 11 bases and J by 5 bases; unmatched bases: 9. Germline V gene data show CDR1 as SEHNR and CDR2 as FQNEAQ (reference sequence). CDR3 coding DNA: TGTGCCCAAGCGAGCGGGGGGTTGGAGACCCAGTACTTC. Protein sequence: CAQASGGLETQYF.

J is TRBJ2-7 and V is TRBV6-5, with D unresolved. CDR3 length: 13 amino acids. Per germline, CDR1 MNHEY and CDR2 SVGAGI. Trimming took off 0 bases at V and 5 bases at J, with 8 bases between the two ends. The CDR3 loop is CASSYSSGHEQYF. CDR3 in DNA: TGTGCCAGCAGTTACTCGTCAGGCCACGAGCAGTACTTC.

The genes are TRBV2 and TRBJ1-1; TRBD1 matches at 10 bases. Trimming at V came to 8 bases and at J to 4 bases, leaving 4 bases not matched to a gene. The CDR3 consists of 13 residues. The germline CDR1 and CDR2 sequences are SNHLY and FYNNEI. The CDR3 protein is CASGTGVSTEAFF. The CDR3 DNA sequence: TGTGCCAGCGGGACAGGGGTGAGCACTGAAGCTTTCTTT.

The CDR3 nucleotides read TGCAGCGTTGAAGACAGGACAGGGGCCGGAAAACTGTTTTTT. Its translation: CSVEDRTGAGKLFF. The chain employs TRBV29-1 and TRBJ1-4; 9 bases are a match to TRBD1. The CDR3 spans 14 residues. Germline-derived CDR1 and CDR2 are SQVTM and ANQGSEA. The V segment lost 0 bases and the J segment 10 bases; nucleotides outside the gene matches: 6. The full variable domain, rest sourced from reference TRBV29-1 and TRBJ1-4, is SAVISQKPSRDICQRGTSLTIQCQVDSQVTMMFWYRQQPGQSLTLIATANQGSEATYESGFVIDKFPISRPNLTFSTLTVSNMSPEDSSIYLCSVEDRTGAGKLFFGSGTQLSVL.

V and J are TRBV14 and TRBJ1-1; 8 nucleotides agree with TRBD1. The J segment lost 5 bases and the V segment lost 2 bases, leaving 7 bases of the junction unmatched. Germline values: CDR1 SGHDN, CDR2 FVKESK. The CDR3 contains 15 residues. The DNA for the CDR3 is TGTGCCAGCAGCCAAAGGGCCACAGGGGGAACTGAAGCTTTCTTT. Amino acids: CASSQRATGGTEAFF.

V is TRBV5-4 and J is TRBJ2-1; D possibly corresponds to TRBD1 (7 bases). CDR3 length equals 15 residues. Trimming stripped 1 base from V and 7 bases from J, with 15 bases between. Germline V gene data show CDR1 as SGHNT and CDR2 as YYREEE (reference sequence). The DNA of the CDR3 is TGTGCCAGCAGCTTGTACAGGGGAGGTTTGAATGAGCAGTTCTTC. Its translation is CASSLYRGGLNEQFF.

This chain links TRBV27 with TRBJ2-7, with a tentative D call TRBD2 (5 bases). This CDR3 contains 15 residues. Germline V CDR1 and CDR2: MNHEY, SMNVEV (reference sequence). The V gene lost 5 bases and the J gene lost 5 bases, with 19 bases spanning the gap. CDR3 DNA sequence: TGTGCCAGCAGTGGCCGGGAAAATGCAAACGACGAGCAGTACTTC. This translates into CASSGRENANDEQYF.

This chain uses TRBV7-9 with TRBJ1-2; 10 nucleotides match TRBD1. Germline CDR1 and CDR2: SEHNR and FQNEAQ (reference sequence). The V gene end was trimmed by 4 bases and the J gene end by 8 bases; junction bases not matched to a gene: 7. The CDR3 is 14 amino acids. The CDR3 DNA follows: TGTGCCAGCAGCTACCCCGGGACAGGGGAAGGCTACACCTTC. This codes for CASSYPGTGEGYTF. Filled out from reference TRBV7-9 and TRBJ1-2, the complete variable domain reads DTGVSQNPRHKITKRGQNVTFRCDPISEHNRLYWYRQTLGQGPEFLTYFQNEAQLEKSRLLSDRFSAERPKGSFSTLEIQRTEQGDSAMYLCASSYPGTGEGYTFGSGTRLTVV.

This chain uses TRBV2 with TRBJ2-5; D is possibly TRBD2 (6 bases). V lost 3 bases to trimming and J lost 2 bases, with 13 bases between them. Per germline, CDR1 SNHLY and CDR2 FYNNEI. This CDR3 contains 15 residues. CDR3 residues: CASSDWGRLQETQYF. In nucleotides, the CDR3 is TGTGCCAGCAGTGACTGGGGGAGGCTACAAGAGACCCAGTACTTC.

CDR3 coding DNA: TGTGCCAGTAGTTACAGGGCCGGGGAGCTGTTTTTT. This gives the protein CASSYRAGELFF. V and J are TRBV19 and TRBJ2-2; D is perhaps TRBD1 (6 bases). The V end was cut by 5 bases, the J end by 6 bases, with 7 bases between. Germline CDR1 is LNHDA and CDR2 is SQIVND (reference sequence). The CDR3 runs to 12 residues.

Details on this clone: Other DNA sequences in this specimen translate into the identical CDR3. This chain links TRBV6-1 with TRBJ1-5; tentatively, D is TRBD1 (5 bases). Germline assignment: CDR1 MNHNS and CDR2 SASEGT. There are 15 residues in the CDR3. Trimming pared 2 bases from V and 0 bases from J, leaving 8 bases between. The chain's CDR3 is CASSERGYSNQPQHF. For the CDR3, the DNA is TGTGCCAGCAGTGAACGGGGGTATAGCAATCAGCCCCAGCATTTT.

The chain employs TRBV15 and TRBJ1-5; the match to TRBD1 covers 9 bases. V lost 0 bases, J lost 5 bases, and 11 bases stayed unmatched. Germline V gene data show CDR1 as LNHNV and CDR2 as YYDKDF (reference sequence). The CDR3 spans 18 residues. In nucleotides, the CDR3 is TGTGCCACCAGCAGAGAGGCGTACAGGGGGCTGAAGGATCAGCCCCAGCATTTT. It codes for CATSREAYRGLKDQPQHF. The full variable domain, rest sourced from reference TRBV15 and TRBJ1-5, is DAMVIQNPRYQVTQFGKPVTLSCSQTLNHNVMYWYQQKSSQAPKLLFHYYDKDFNNEADTPDNFQSRRPNTSFCFLDIRSPGLGDTAMYLCATSREAYRGLKDQPQHFGDGTRLSIL.

J is TRBJ2-4 and V is TRBV10-3, with D perhaps TRBD2 (6 bases). Germline lookup yields CDR1 ENHRY and CDR2 SYGVKD. The CDR3 sequence is 18 residues long. The V end lost 4 bases, the J end lost 7 bases, and 26 bases lay between the germline ends. CDR3 nucleotides: TGTGCCATCAGTGCCCGCGGGGCAGGTGATCGGATCGAGAACATTCAGTACTTC. Its protein product is CAISARGAGDRIENIQYF.